The rows below give T cell receptor beta chains drawn from one sample of a study of blood T cell repertoires in COVID-19. The assay was immunoSEQ multiplex PCR, and TCRdb's table has in-frame clones only and misses some. Here the sample spans some 170,000 clones, 82% being singletons. Input material: peripheral blood. These receptors were collected from a woman in her 70s with acute or convalescent COVID-19. Each CDR3 is given without its conserved first and last residue.

TRBV18 ASSPPAGGGTEAF
TRBV6-2/TRBV6-3 ASSYGANQPQH
TRBV12-1 ASNLEVKGQDNSPLH
TRBV10-3 AITPTGLTEAF
TRBV3-1/TRBV3-2 ASSRAPLAGGDSYEQY
TRBV2 ASSDTATNEKLF
TRBV5-4 ASSFRTRGDGEQF
TRBV24-1 ATSDPLRGGLYEQY
TRBV5-4 ASSLGRVNTDTQY
TRBV5-3 ARSGRFSGNTIY
TRBV21-1 ASSKGDRATNTGELF
TRBV28 ASSAPSASGLF
TRBV7-2 ASSPLGGDRGYNEQF
TRBV5-1 ASSLGDSFTDTQY
TRBV19 ASSILGPAVGGTGELF
TRBV7-2 ASSQAPVDYEQY
TRBV29-1 SVEVEAAGGYGYT
TRBV6-6 ASSWGQGGTDTQY
TRBV29-1 SVEREGVNTGELF
TRBV5-1 ASSRGDRRTDTQY
TRBV7-9 ASSFGDYQPQH
TRBV28 ASSLDLRGYT
TRBV6-5 ASSPGQNSPLH
TRBV29-1 SVEPTGSYNEQF
TRBV4-3 ASSQDPSGDGNYGYT
TRBV6-5 ASSPQGAQSPLH
TRBV4-2 ASSPGQGATDTQY
TRBV18 ASSAGTGVRNEQF
TRBV7-2 ASSPRTGQALNEQF
TRBV6-6 ASSPIQGSREGTEAF
TRBV2 ASSESGGENTEAF
TRBV2 ASSDYSTGADTQY
TRBV3-1/TRBV3-2 ASSQEGGEQY
TRBV3-1/TRBV3-2 ASSPRFDSINYGYT
TRBV18 ASSPPTGNQPQH
TRBV5-1 ASSFDRGEETQY
TRBV30 AWSGARRQPQH
TRBV4-1 ASSQDFPRDITNYEQY
TRBV7-2 ASSPDSPSDAF
TRBV12-3/TRBV12-4 ASRLDRAQPQH
TRBV7-2 ASTPDRRETQY
TRBV18 ASSPRVGSTNEKLF
TRBV19 ASSIGTGSNQPQH
TRBV9 ASSDGDREGWETQY
TRBV19 ASSMRGGPGRKFNNEQF
TRBV6-5 ASSYRGLFGYT
TRBV6-5 ASSYRQGGTNYGYT